This T cell receptor (beta chain) appears in the sequencing data of a study of blood T cell repertoires in COVID-19. Repertoires were generated with immunoSEQ multiplex PCR, while TCRdb's copy carries only in-frame clones and drops some. The sample records 88,000 or so clones, 75% to 85% being singletons. V was shortened by 4 bases and J by 4 bases, with 13 bases between the two germline ends. The CDR3 is made up of 14 amino acids. Germline CDR1 reads ENHRY; CDR2 reads SYGVKD. The TCR comes from a human donor in a cohort sampled during active COVID-19. Sample: peripheral blood. The rearrangement links TRBV10-3 to TRBJ1-1, with D unresolved. The DNA of the CDR3 is TGTGCCATCAGTGGACCGAGGGATTCCACTGAAGCTTTCTTT. Protein: CAISGPRDSTEAFF.